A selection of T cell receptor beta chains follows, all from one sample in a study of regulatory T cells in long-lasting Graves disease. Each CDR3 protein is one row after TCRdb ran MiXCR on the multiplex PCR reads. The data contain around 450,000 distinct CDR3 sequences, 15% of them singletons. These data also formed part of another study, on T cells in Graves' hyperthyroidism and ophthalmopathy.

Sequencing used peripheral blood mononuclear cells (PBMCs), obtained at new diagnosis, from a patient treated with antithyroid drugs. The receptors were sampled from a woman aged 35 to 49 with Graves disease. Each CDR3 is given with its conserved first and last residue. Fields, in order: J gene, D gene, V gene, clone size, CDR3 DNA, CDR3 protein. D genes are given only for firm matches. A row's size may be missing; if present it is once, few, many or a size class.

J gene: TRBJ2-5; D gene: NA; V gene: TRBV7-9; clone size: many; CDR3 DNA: TGTGCCAGCAGCACACGGACAGTGCAAGAGACCCAGTACTTC; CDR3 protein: CASSTRTVQETQYF
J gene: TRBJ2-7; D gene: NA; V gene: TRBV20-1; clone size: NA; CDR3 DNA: TGCAGTGCTGCTCGGACGGAGGTTACCTACGAGCAGTACTTC; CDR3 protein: CSAARTEVTYEQYF
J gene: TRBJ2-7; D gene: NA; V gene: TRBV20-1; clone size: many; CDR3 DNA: TGCAGTGCTAGGGCGTTGGCGGCGCACTACGAGCAGTACTTC; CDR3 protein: CSARALAAHYEQYF
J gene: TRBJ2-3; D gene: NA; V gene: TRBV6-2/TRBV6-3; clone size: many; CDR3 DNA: TGTGCCAGCGGATACCCCCAGGGCACAGATACGCAGTATTTT; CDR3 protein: CASGYPQGTDTQYF
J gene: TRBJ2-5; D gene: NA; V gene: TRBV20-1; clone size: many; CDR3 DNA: TGCAGTGCTAGAGCACCGACAGGTTTGGAGACCCAGTACTTC; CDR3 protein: CSARAPTGLETQYF
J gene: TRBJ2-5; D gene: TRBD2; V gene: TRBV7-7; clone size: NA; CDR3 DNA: TGTGCTAGCAGCTTAGACCGGACTAGCGGGGCAAAAGGGACCCAGTACTTC; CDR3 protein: CASSLDRTSGAKGTQYF
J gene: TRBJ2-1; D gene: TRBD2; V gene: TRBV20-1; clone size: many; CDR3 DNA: TGCAGTGCTAGAGTAGCGGGAGGGATGAATGAGCAGTTCTTC; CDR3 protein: CSARVAGGMNEQFF
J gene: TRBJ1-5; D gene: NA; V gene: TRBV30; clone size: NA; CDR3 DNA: TGTGCCTGGAGTGTGCAGGAAAATCAGCCCCAGCATTTT; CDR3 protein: CAWSVQENQPQHF
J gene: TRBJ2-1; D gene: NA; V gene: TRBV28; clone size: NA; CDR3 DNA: TGTGCCAGCAGTTTGCGGCCGGAGGGTCAGTTCTTC; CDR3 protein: CASSLRPEGQFF
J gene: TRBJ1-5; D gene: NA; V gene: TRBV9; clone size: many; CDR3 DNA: TGTGCCAGCAGCGAAGGTGTGGGACAGCCCCAGCATTTT; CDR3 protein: CASSEGVGQPQHF
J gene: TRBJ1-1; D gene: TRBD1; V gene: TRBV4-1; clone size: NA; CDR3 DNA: TGCGCCAGCAGGCGGACAGGGGGTTGGACTGAAGCTTTCTTT; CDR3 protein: CASRRTGGWTEAFF
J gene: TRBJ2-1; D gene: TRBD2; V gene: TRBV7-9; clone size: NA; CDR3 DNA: TGTGCCAGCAGCCGAACCGGGACTAGCCTCAATGAGCAGTTCTTC; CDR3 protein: CASSRTGTSLNEQFF
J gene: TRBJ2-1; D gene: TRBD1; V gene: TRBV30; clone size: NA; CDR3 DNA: TGTGCCTTCGGGACAGGGCGGGCCTACAATGAGCAGTTCTTC; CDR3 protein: CAFGTGRAYNEQFF
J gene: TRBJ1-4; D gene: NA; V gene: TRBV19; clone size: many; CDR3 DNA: TGTGCCAGTAGTATAGAGGGCAGCTCGGGGACTAATAATGAAAAACTGTTTTTT; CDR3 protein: CASSIEGSSGTNNEKLFF
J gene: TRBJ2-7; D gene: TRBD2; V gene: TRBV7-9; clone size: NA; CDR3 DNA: TGTGCCAGCAAAACTAGCGGGGTCTACGAGCAGTACTTC; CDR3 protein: CASKTSGVYEQYF
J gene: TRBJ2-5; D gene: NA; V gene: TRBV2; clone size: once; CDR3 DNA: TGTGCCAGCAGTGAATACGGAGGAGGGGGGACCCAGTACTTC; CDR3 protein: CASSEYGGGGTQYF
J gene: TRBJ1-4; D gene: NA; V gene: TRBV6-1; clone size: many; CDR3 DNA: TGTGCCAGCAGCCAACCTGCAACTAATGAAAAACTGTTTTTT; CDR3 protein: CASSQPATNEKLFF
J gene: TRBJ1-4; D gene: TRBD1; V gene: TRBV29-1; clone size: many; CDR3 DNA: TGCAGCGTGCCCGGGACAGGGCATCATAGTAATGAAAAACTGTTTTTT; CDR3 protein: CSVPGTGHHSNEKLFF
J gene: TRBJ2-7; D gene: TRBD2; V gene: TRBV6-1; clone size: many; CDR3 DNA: TGTGCCAGCAGTGATCACCCTAGCGGGCGCGCCTACGAGCAGTACTTC; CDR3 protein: CASSDHPSGRAYEQYF
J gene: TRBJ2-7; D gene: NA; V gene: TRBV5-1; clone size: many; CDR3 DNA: TGCGCCAGCAGCTTGGTACAGGATGACTACGAGCAGTACTTC; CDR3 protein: CASSLVQDDYEQYF
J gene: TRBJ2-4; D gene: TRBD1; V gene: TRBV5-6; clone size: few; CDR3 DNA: TGTGCCAGCGGAGACGGGACAGCTAAAAACATTCAGTACTTC; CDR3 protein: CASGDGTAKNIQYF
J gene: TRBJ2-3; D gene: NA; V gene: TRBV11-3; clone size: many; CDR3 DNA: NA; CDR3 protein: CASSSRLFGPDTQYF
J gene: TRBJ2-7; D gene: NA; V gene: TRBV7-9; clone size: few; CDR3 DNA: TGTGCCAGCAGCTCAGGAGGGGTAGGGTACGAGCAGTACTTC; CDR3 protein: CASSSGGVGYEQYF
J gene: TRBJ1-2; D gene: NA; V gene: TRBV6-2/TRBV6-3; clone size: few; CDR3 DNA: TGTGCCAGCACCCGGGGCGGTTATGGCTACACCTTC; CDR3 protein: CASTRGGYGYTF
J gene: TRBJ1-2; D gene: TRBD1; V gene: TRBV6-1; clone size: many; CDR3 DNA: TGTGCCACCTCCCTGGACAGGAACTATGGCTACACCTTC; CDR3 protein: CATSLDRNYGYTF
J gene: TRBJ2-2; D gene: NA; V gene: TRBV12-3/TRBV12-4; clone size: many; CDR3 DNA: TGTGCCAGCAGTCTCAACTTGAACACCGGGGAGCTGTTTTTT; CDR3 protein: CASSLNLNTGELFF
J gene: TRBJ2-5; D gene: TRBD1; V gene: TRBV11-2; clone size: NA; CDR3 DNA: TGTGCCAGCAGCTTTACAGGGGACGAGACCCAGTACTTC; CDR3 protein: CASSFTGDETQYF
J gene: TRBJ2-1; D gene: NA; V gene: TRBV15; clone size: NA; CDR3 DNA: TGTGCCACCAGCCCCGGAGCCATAGCGGACTACTCCTACAATGAGCAGTTCTTC; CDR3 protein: CATSPGAIADYSYNEQFF
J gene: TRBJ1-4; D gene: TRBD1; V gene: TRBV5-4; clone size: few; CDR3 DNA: TGTGCCAGCACCTACGACCCGGGACAGGGATATGAAAAACTGTTTTTT; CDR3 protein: CASTYDPGQGYEKLFF
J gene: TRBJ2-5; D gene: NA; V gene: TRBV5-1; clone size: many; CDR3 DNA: TGCGCCAGCAGCGGCGGACTGAATGGCCAAGAGACCCAGTACTTC; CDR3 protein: CASSGGLNGQETQYF
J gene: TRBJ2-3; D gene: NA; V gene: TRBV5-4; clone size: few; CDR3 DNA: TGTGCCAGCAGCAATGACAGTCGCACAGATACGCAGTATTTT; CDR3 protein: CASSNDSRTDTQYF
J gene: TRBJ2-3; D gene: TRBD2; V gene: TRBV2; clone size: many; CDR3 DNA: TGTGCCACCGGACTAGCGGGACTCACAGATACGCAGTATTTT; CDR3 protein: CATGLAGLTDTQYF
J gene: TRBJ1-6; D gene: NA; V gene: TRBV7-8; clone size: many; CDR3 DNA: TGTGCCAGCAGACAAACCGGGGGGTATAATTCACCCCTCCACTTT; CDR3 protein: CASRQTGGYNSPLHF
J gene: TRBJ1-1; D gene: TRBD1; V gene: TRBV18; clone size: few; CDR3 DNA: TGTGCCAGCCGCGTCTCTGGGACAGGGACGGGGCTGGGCACTGAAGCTTTCTTT; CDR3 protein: CASRVSGTGTGLGTEAFF
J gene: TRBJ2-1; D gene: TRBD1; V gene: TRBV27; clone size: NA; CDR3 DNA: TGTGCCAGCAGTCTGTCAGGGGGCTGGGACTCCTACAATGAGCAGTTCTTC; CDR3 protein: CASSLSGGWDSYNEQFF
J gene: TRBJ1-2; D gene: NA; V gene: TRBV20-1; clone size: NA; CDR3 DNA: TGCAGTGCTAGACCCCCCGCTAACTATGGCTACACCTTC; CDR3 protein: CSARPPANYGYTF
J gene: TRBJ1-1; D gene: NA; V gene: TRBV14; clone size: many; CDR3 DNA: TGTGCCAGCAGCCAAGGGGGGTCCCGCACTGAAGCTTTCTTT; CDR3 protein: CASSQGGSRTEAFF
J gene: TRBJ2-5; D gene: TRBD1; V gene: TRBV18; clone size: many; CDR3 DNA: TGTGCCAGCTCACCGAAGGACAGGGCGGTCCAAGAGACCCAGTACTTC; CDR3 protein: CASSPKDRAVQETQYF
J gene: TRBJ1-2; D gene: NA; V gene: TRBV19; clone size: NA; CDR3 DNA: TGTGCCAGTAGTATAAGGGGTAATGGCTACACCTTC; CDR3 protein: CASSIRGNGYTF
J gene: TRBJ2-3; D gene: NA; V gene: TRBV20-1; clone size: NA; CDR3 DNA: TGCAGTGCACCGACTAGCACAGATACGCAGTATTTT; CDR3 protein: CSAPTSTDTQYF
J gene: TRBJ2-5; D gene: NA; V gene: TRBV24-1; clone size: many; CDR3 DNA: TGTGCCACCAGTGATGGGGCCCGGTACCAAGAGACCCAGTACTTC; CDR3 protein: CATSDGARYQETQYF
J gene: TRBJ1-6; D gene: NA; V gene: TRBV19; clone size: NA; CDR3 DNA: TGTGCCAGTAGTACCGGGACGGGGCCTGGATCACCCCTCCACTTT; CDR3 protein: CASSTGTGPGSPLHF
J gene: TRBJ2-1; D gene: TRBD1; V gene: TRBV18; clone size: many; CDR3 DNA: TGTGCCAGCTCACCACGGGACAGGGGGCTCAGCAATGAGCAGTTCTTC; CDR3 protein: CASSPRDRGLSNEQFF
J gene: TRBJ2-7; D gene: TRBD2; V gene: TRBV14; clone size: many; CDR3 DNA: TGTGCCAGCAGCAAGCGGACTAGCGGGAGTGTATTGGACGAGCAGTACTTC; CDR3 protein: CASSKRTSGSVLDEQYF
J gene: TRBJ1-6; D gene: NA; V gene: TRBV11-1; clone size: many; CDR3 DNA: TGTGCCAGCAGCAGATCCATGAATTCACCCCTCCACTTT; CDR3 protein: CASSRSMNSPLHF
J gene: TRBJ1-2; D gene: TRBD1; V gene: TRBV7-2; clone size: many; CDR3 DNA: TGTGCCAGCAGCGCCAGACAGGGGGGGGGCTACACCTTC; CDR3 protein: CASSARQGGGYTF
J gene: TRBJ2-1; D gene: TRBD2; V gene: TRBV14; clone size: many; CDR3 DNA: TGTGCCAGCAGCCAAGATTGGACTAGCGGGAGCAGGAGCAATGAGCAGTTCTTC; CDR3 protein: CASSQDWTSGSRSNEQFF
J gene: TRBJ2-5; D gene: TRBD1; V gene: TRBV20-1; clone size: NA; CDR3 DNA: TGCAGTGCTAGCCTTCGGACAGGGGCGGAGACCCAGTACTTC; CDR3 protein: CSASLRTGAETQYF
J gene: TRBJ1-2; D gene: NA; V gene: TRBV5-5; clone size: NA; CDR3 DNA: TGTGCCAGCAGCTTGGCGGAGGTCTATGGCTACACCTTC; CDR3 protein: CASSLAEVYGYTF
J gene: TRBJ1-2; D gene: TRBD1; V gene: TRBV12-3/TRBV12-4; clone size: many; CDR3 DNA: TGTGCCAGCACCAGACAGGGGGCCCGTGCTGGCTACACCTTC; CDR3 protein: CASTRQGARAGYTF
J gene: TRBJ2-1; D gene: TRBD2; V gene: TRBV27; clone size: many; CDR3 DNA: TGTGCCAGCAGACTCCGGGGACTAGCTTACAATGAGCAGTTCTTC; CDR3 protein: CASRLRGLAYNEQFF